This T cell receptor (beta chain) emerged from a study of blood T cell repertoires in COVID-19. The overall study: The samples span acute and convalescent COVID-19 from the United States, Italy and Spain. Sources were T cells, B-cell-depleted T cells, or PBMCs; the material itself was cDNA or gDNA.

With 1 base removed from V and 7 bases from J, the gap between germline ends came to 7 bases. Germline V gene data show CDR1 as LGHDT and CDR2 as YNNKEL (reference sequence). This CDR3 is built from 12 residues. A single count supports this clone. As originally analysed: Estimation of nucleated cell counts relied on the amplification of reference gene primers. Assay: immunoSEQ multiplex PCR; the TCRdb copy retains only in-frame clones and omits some. The V and J calls and the clone size are those of that table, but D and trimming were determined from the DNA. The data show more than 45,000 clones, about 85% seen once.

The source of this sequence is a woman aged 55-69 years with acute or convalescent COVID-19. The sample taken for sequencing was peripheral blood. The chain uses TRBV3-1 (or the pseudogene TRBV3-2) and TRBJ1-1; the D is unclear. As DNA, the CDR3 is TGTGCCAGCAGCCAAGCCCCCCTTGAAGCTTTCTTT. The encoded protein is CASSQAPLEAFF.